Listed below are T cell receptor beta chains from one sample, sequenced in a study of control samples from healthy donors and cancer patients. Using immunoSEQ multiplex PCR, the repertoire was profiled, and TCRdb retains in-frame clones only, with some absent. The sample lists roughly 88,000 clones, 85% to 95% occurring once. The specimen sequenced was blood. These receptors all stem from a man younger than 30 in good health. Both conserved end residues are part of each CDR3. The order of the fields is D gene, J gene, V gene, clone size, CDR3 protein, CDR3 DNA. The D gene is left open where the match is weak. Clone size appears in some rows only: once, few, many, or a class for an expanded clone.

TRBD1 TRBJ2-1 TRBV6-4 - CASSDSTGGYNEQFF TGTGCCAGCAGTGACTCGACAGGGGGCTACAATGAGCAGTTCTTC
- TRBJ2-7 TRBV29-1 - CSVEDQEGEQYF TGCAGCGTTGAAGACCAGGAGGGCGAGCAGTACTTC
- TRBJ2-7 TRBV7-2 - CASSLGTAYEQYF TGTGCCAGCAGCCTAGGGACCGCCTACGAGCAGTACTTC
- TRBJ1-2 TRBV7-9 once CASSFPGLGGYTF TGTGCCAGCAGCTTTCCAGGGCTCGGGGGCTACACCTTC
TRBD1 TRBJ2-2 TRBV9 - CASSGTGGRNTGELFF TGTGCCAGCAGCGGGACAGGGGGTCGGAACACCGGGGAGCTGTTTTTT
TRBD1 TRBJ2-6 TRBV10-3 - CAITPGQTPRGSSGANVLTF TGTGCCATCACCCCCGGACAGACGCCCAGGGGGAGCTCTGGGGCCAACGTCCTGACTTTC
TRBD2 TRBJ2-7 TRBV3-1/TRBV3-2 once CASRQSGRAGYEQYF TGTGCCAGCAGACAAAGCGGGAGGGCCGGGTACGAGCAGTACTTC
TRBD1 TRBJ1-1 TRBV12-5 - CASRDRDTEAFF TGTGCTAGCCGGGACAGGGACACTGAAGCTTTCTTT
- TRBJ2-1 TRBV6-4 - CASSGGGGSNEQFF TGTGCCAGCAGTGGTGGGGGAGGAAGCAATGAGCAGTTCTTC
- TRBJ1-4 TRBV2 - CASSARGEKLFF TGTGCCAGCAGTGCCAGGGGTGAAAAACTGTTTTTT
TRBD1 TRBJ1-2 TRBV7-9 - CASSLVPGQYYGYTF TGTGCCAGCAGCTTGGTTCCGGGACAGTACTATGGCTACACCTTC
- TRBJ1-1 TRBV13 - CASSLRERNTEAFF TGTGCCAGCAGCTTAAGGGAGAGGAACACTGAAGCTTTCTTT
- TRBJ1-5 TRBV6-1 - CASSEVSGGNQPQHF TGTGCCAGCAGTGAAGTCTCGGGGGGCAATCAGCCCCAGCATTTT
- TRBJ1-6 TRBV25-1 - CASRAGDLYNSPLHF TGTGCCAGCAGGGCCGGTGATTTGTATAATTCACCCCTCCACTTT
- TRBJ2-2 TRBV28 - CASGSGLFYTGELFF TGTGCCAGCGGGTCCGGACTTTTTTACACCGGGGAGCTGTTTTTT
- TRBJ1-1 TRBV7-8 - CASSLVGVNTEAFF TGTGCCAGCAGCTTAGTAGGGGTGAACACTGAAGCTTTCTTT
- TRBJ1-5 TRBV27 - CARPPHDGFNNQPQHF TGTGCCCGGCCCCCTCACGACGGATTTAACAATCAGCCCCAGCATTTT
- TRBJ2-7 TRBV5-1 - CASSLDYEQYF TGCGCCAGCAGCCTTGACTACGAGCAGTACTTC
- TRBJ1-1 TRBV2 - CASRMWNTEAFF TGTGCCAGTAGAATGTGGAACACTGAAGCTTTCTTT
- TRBJ2-7 TRBV10-3 - CAISREGYEQYF TGTGCCATCTCCCGTGAGGGCTACGAGCAGTACTTC
TRBD1 TRBJ1-6 TRBV7-8 - CASSFGQGYSPLHF TGTGCCAGCAGCTTCGGACAGGGTTATTCACCCCTCCACTTT
- TRBJ2-2 TRBV11-2 - CASSHGQNTGELFF TGTGCCAGCAGCCACGGACAGAACACCGGGGAGCTGTTTTTT
- TRBJ2-1 TRBV2 - CASSAQDPNEQFF TGTGCCAGCAGTGCCCAGGACCCCAATGAGCAGTTCTTC
TRBD2 TRBJ2-1 TRBV11-2 - CASSTTSGGPPYNEQFF TGTGCCAGCAGTACGACTAGCGGGGGACCGCCCTACAATGAGCAGTTCTTC
- TRBJ2-1 TRBV4-1 - CASSQADNEQFF TGCGCCAGCAGCCAAGCCGACAATGAGCAGTTCTTC
- TRBJ1-2 TRBV18 - CASSPPLGYGYTF TGTGCCAGCTCACCACCATTAGGGTATGGCTACACCTTC
TRBD1 TRBJ2-7 TRBV30 - CAWSVTGVHEQYF TGTGCCTGGAGTGTAACAGGGGTCCACGAGCAGTACTTC
TRBD1 TRBJ2-7 TRBV19 - CASSIARQGAKYEQYF TGTGCCAGTAGTATAGCACGGCAGGGGGCAAAATACGAGCAGTACTTC
- TRBJ1-2 TRBV12-3/TRBV12-4 - CASTTSNYGYTF TGTGCCAGCACCACTTCTAACTATGGCTACACCTTC
- TRBJ1-1 TRBV30 - CAWSRIPPGEAFF TGTGCCTGGAGCCGAATCCCCCCCGGCGAAGCTTTCTTT
- TRBJ2-1 TRBV9 - CASSVALGTGSYNEQFF TGTGCCAGCAGCGTAGCCCTCGGGACGGGGTCCTACAATGAGCAGTTCTTC
TRBD1 TRBJ2-7 TRBV4-1 - CASSHAGTGGDPYEQYF TGCGCCAGCAGCCATGCCGGGACAGGGGGCGACCCCTACGAGCAGTACTTC
- TRBJ1-4 TRBV6-6 - CASSSRQAVEKLFF TGTGCCAGCAGTTCTCGGCAGGCTGTAGAAAAACTGTTTTTT
- TRBJ2-3 TRBV2 once CASSEGLGITDTQYF TGTGCCAGCAGTGAAGGGTTAGGGATCACAGATACGCAGTATTTT
- TRBJ1-4 TRBV3-1/TRBV3-2 - CASSQGVRGGGEKLFF TGTGCCAGCAGCCAAGGTGTCAGGGGAGGAGGTGAAAAACTGTTTTTT
- TRBJ1-4 TRBV6-6 - CASSSDFTGIEKLFF TGTGCCAGCAGTTCCGACTTCACAGGGATTGAAAAACTGTTTTTT
TRBD1 TRBJ2-2 TRBV4-3 - CASSPGQGTHTGELFF TGCGCCAGCAGCCCCGGACAGGGAACACACACCGGGGAGCTGTTTTTT
- TRBJ1-1 TRBV30 few CAWRGNTEAFF TGTGCCTGGAGGGGTAACACTGAAGCTTTCTTT
TRBD1 TRBJ2-2 TRBV11-1 - CASSLRQGAGTGELFF TGTGCCAGCAGCCTAAGACAGGGGGCCGGCACCGGGGAGCTGTTTTTT
- TRBJ1-5 TRBV28 - CASSRGRGGQPQHF TGTGCCAGCAGCCGAGGCAGAGGAGGGCAGCCCCAGCATTTT
- TRBJ2-3 TRBV18 - CASSQLPTDTQYF TGTGCCAGCTCACAACTCCCAACAGATACGCAGTATTTT
- TRBJ2-5 TRBV14 - CASSQVARTAQETQYF TGTGCCAGCAGCCAAGTGGCCCGGACAGCCCAAGAGACCCAGTACTTC
TRBD1 TRBJ1-2 TRBV7-9 - CASSGTGGSGGYTF TGTGCCAGCAGCGGTACAGGGGGATCGGGTGGCTACACCTTC
TRBD1 TRBJ1-4 TRBV5-1 - CASSSGQGNEKLFF TGCGCCAGCAGTTCGGGACAGGGAAATGAAAAACTGTTTTTT
TRBD1 TRBJ2-7 TRBV10-1 - CASSESQRTGTDEQYF TGCGCCAGCAGTGAGTCCCAGCGCACCGGGACAGACGAGCAGTACTTC